One and the same sample provided the 14 T cell receptor beta chains below, sequenced in a study of shared clonotypes between healthy human individuals. Using immunoSEQ multiplex PCR, the repertoire was profiled, and TCRdb retains in-frame clones only, with some absent. The repertoire holds some 1 million clones, roughly 80% seen once, with approximately 1.5% in the top ten. The sample consisted of memory CD4+ T cells sorted from blood. The subset was: CD45RA-negative fraction. These receptors all stem from a man aged 18 to 29 in good health.

V and J are TRBV7-8 and TRBJ1-1; weak D call: TRBD1 (5 bases). The CDR3 covers 17 residues. Germline CDR1 is SGHVS and CDR2 is FQNEAQ. V lost 2 bases and J lost 5, with 21 bases in between. This CDR3 is CASSLMRFGGRGTEAFF. As DNA, the CDR3 is TGTGCCAGCAGCTTAATGCGATTTGGAGGGCGGGGGACTGAAGCTTTCTTT.

This clone appeared a few times. Additional DNA sequences in this sample encode the identical CDR3. The chain employs TRBV6-6 and TRBJ1-3, with no clear D. The germline V and J ends were trimmed by 5 bases and 2 bases, with 1 base remaining between them. The CDR3 spans 11 residues. CDR1 and CDR2 (germline): MNHNY, SVGAGI (reference sequence). The chain's CDR3 is CASSTGNTIYF. The DNA for the CDR3 is TGTGCCAGCAGTACTGGAAACACCATATATTTT.

The V gene is TRBV10-3, the J gene TRBJ2-1, with D uncertain. With 11 bases removed from V and 0 bases from J, the gap between germline ends came to 11 bases. CDR1 ENHRY and CDR2 SYGVKD come from the germline V gene. The CDR3 runs 13 residues. In DNA, the CDR3 is TGTGCCGCCGAGGATAGCTCCTACAATGAGCAGTTCTTC. This codes for CAAEDSSYNEQFF.

This clone was seen a handful of times. This rearrangement joins TRBV4-3 to TRBJ1-2, with D maybe TRBD1 (6 bases). V was clipped by 1 base and J by 2 bases, with 14 bases between them. The CDR3 is 16 amino acids. Germline assignment: CDR1 LGHNA and CDR2 YSLEER. The CDR3 DNA reads TGCGCCAGCAGCCAAGGCGTACAGGGAGAAAACTATGGCTACACCTTC. As protein: CASSQGVQGENYGYTF.

Relative to its sample, this clone is medium-sized (0.01 to 0.1%). The chain combines TRBV5-1 with TRBJ1-1; D uncertain. Trimming pared 4 bases from V and 2 bases from J, leaving 12 bases between. This CDR3 comprises 14 residues. Looked up from germline, CDR1 is SGHRS and CDR2 is YFSETQ. The CDR3 DNA is TGCGCCAGCAGCGCCCAAGGGCCTAACACTGAAGCTTTCTTT. Its protein product is CASSAQGPNTEAFF.

J is TRBJ2-7 and V is TRBV6-1, with 7 bases aligning to TRBD2. CDR1 MNHNS and CDR2 SASEGT come from the germline V gene. The CDR3 extends over 15 amino acids. The V gene end was trimmed by 2 bases and the J gene end by 2 bases; junction bases not matched to a gene: 6. As DNA, the CDR3 is TGTGCCAGCAGTGAATCAGCGGGGACTCCCTACGAGCAGTACTTC. Translated: CASSESAGTPYEQYF.

The chain carries TRBV15 and TRBJ1-4; D perhaps matches TRBD1 (6 bases). Trimming cost V 0 bases and J 6 bases, with 17 bases left between them. This CDR3 spans 17 amino acids. Germline V lookup: CDR1 LNHNV, CDR2 YYDKDF (reference sequence). The DNA for the CDR3 is TGTGCCACCAGCAGAGATCCCTTCAGGGGCGCAGATGAAAAACTGTTTTTT. It codes for CATSRDPFRGADEKLFF.

The rearrangement links TRBV29-1 to TRBJ2-6; the D is unclear. Germline values: CDR1 SQVTM, CDR2 ANQGSEA. This CDR3 is 14 amino acids long. The ends were cut back, 5 bases at V and 3 bases at J, with 11 bases in the middle. The CDR3 loop is CSVPVVDGANVLTF. CDR3 coding DNA: TGCAGCGTTCCGGTCGTCGATGGGGCCAACGTCCTGACTTTC.

This chain uses TRBV2 with TRBJ1-2, with D unresolved. CDR3 size: 13 residues. Germline V gene data show CDR1 as SNHLY and CDR2 as FYNNEI. The ends were cut back, 8 bases at V and 4 bases at J, with 14 bases in the middle. This CDR3 is CASSRREGYGYTF. In nucleotides, the CDR3 is TGTGCCAGCTCTCGCCGGGAGGGCTATGGCTACACCTTC.

The rearrangement joins TRBV12-5 to TRBJ1-1, with 9 bases aligning to TRBD1. The CDR3 consists of 15 residues. J gave up 5 bases and V 3 bases, and 7 bases lay outside the gene matches. Germline CDR1 reads LGHNT; CDR2 reads FRNRAP. CDR3 sequence: CASGFTGQGRTEAFF. The CDR3 nucleotides are TGTGCTAGTGGTTTCACGGGACAGGGTCGAACTGAAGCTTTCTTT. The full variable domain, completed using reference TRBV12-5 and TRBJ1-1, is DARVTQTPRHKVTEMGQEVTMRCQPILGHNTVFWYRQTMMQGLELLAYFRNRAPLDDSGMPKDRFSAEMPDATLATLKIQPSEPRDSAVYFCASGFTGQGRTEAFFGQGTRLTVV.

About this clone: Additional DNA sequences in this sample encode the identical CDR3. The chain is built from TRBV7-9 and TRBJ2-3, with D perhaps matching TRBD2 (5 bases). The CDR3 has 12 amino acids. Per the germline V gene, CDR1 is SEHNR and CDR2 is FQNEAQ (reference sequence). V was trimmed by 5 bases and J by 4 bases, leaving 7 bases between them. The CDR3 loop is CASSPGADTQYF. The CDR3 region has the DNA TGTGCCAGCAGCCCCGGGGCAGATACGCAGTATTTT. The full variable domain, its missing parts supplied by reference TRBV7-9 and TRBJ2-3, is DTGVSQNPRHKITKRGQNVTFRCDPISEHNRLYWYRQTLGQGPEFLTYFQNEAQLEKSRLLSDRFSAERPKGSFSTLEIQRTEQGDSAMYLCASSPGADTQYFGPGTRLTVL.

The chain is built from TRBV5-1 and TRBJ2-7; D is possibly TRBD1 (6 bases). Germline V gene sequence: CDR1 SGHRS, CDR2 YFSETQ. The CDR3 consists of 15 residues. Trimming pared 4 bases from V and 2 bases from J, leaving 16 bases between. The CDR3 loop reads CASSEGVGAAYEQYF. In DNA form, the CDR3 reads TGCGCCAGCAGCGAGGGGGTGGGCGCTGCCTACGAGCAGTACTTC.

V is TRBV19 and J is TRBJ1-3; no clear D. Germline values: CDR1 LNHDA, CDR2 SQIVND (reference sequence). The CDR3 covers 13 residues. Trimming cost V 9 bases and J 7 bases, with 16 bases left between them. Here the CDR3 DNA reads TGTGCCAGCTACCCCCGCTCGGGGAACACCATATATTTT. It is translated as CASYPRSGNTIYF.

This rearrangement joins TRBV6-5 to TRBJ1-6; 9 nucleotides match TRBD1. The CDR3 is 15 residues long. In germline, CDR1 is MNHEY, CDR2 SVGAGI. J lost 2 bases, V lost 6 bases, and 2 bases had no gene match. In DNA, the CDR3 is TGTGCCAGCAGGGGGGACAGGGCCTATAATTCACCCCTCCACTTT. Its protein product is CASRGDRAYNSPLHF.